This T cell receptor (beta chain) was recorded in a study of human T cells and chemical hapten exposure. Time point meaning: patch test 2, 6 weeks after DPC sensitization. The treatment is: therapeutic diphenylcyclopropenone sensitization with weekly scalp DPC. The ends lost 4 bases at V and 4 bases at J; junction bases unmatched: 3. Germline assignment: CDR1 LGHDT and CDR2 YNNKEL (reference sequence). The CDR3 extends over 14 amino acids. This clonotype appeared many times. From the RACE reads, TCRdb called clonotypes with MiXCR, one entry per CDR3 protein. This sample carries tens of thousands of distinct CDR3 sequences, around 3.2% of them seen once, and the ten largest clones take approximately 6.7%.

The TCR was taken from a man aged 40-49 years with alopecia areata. Some clones in this sample may be carry-over from other donors' samples. This chain uses TRBV3-1 with TRBJ2-5; the match to TRBD2 covers 10 bases. Here the sequenced sample was whole blood, taken in connection with sensitization to the hapten diphenylcyclopropenone (DPC). The CDR3 region has the DNA TGTGCCAGCAGCCTCCGACTAGCGGGAGAGACCCAGTACTTC. Translation: CASSLRLAGETQYF.